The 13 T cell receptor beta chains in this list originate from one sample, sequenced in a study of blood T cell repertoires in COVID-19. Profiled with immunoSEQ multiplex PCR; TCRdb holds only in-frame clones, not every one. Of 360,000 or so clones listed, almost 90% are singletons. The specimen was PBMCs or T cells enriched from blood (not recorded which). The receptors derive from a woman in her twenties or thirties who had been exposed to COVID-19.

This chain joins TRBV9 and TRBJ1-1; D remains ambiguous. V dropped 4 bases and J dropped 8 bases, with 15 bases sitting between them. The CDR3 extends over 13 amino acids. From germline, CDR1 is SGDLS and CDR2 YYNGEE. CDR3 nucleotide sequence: TGTGCCAGCAGCCCCTCAGTGGCCGTGGAAGCTTTCTTT. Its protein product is CASSPSVAVEAFF.

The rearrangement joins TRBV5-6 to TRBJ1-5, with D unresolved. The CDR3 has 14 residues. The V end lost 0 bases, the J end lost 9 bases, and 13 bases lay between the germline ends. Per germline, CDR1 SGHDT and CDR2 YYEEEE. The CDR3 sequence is CASSLATGIGPQHF. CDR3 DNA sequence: TGTGCCAGCAGCTTGGCAACGGGGATAGGGCCCCAGCATTTT.

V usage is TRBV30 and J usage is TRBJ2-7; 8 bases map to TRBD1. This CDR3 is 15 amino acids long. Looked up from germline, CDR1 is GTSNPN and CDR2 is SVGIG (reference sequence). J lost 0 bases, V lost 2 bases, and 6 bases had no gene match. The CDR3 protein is CAWSMGQVSSYEQYF. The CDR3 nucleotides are TGTGCCTGGAGTATGGGACAGGTGAGCTCCTACGAGCAGTACTTC.

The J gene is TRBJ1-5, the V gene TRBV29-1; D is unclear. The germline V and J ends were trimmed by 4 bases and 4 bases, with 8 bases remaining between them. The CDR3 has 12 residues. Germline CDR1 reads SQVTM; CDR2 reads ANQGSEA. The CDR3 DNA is TGCAGCGTTGTTACACCAAATCAGCCCCAGCATTTT. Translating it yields CSVVTPNQPQHF.

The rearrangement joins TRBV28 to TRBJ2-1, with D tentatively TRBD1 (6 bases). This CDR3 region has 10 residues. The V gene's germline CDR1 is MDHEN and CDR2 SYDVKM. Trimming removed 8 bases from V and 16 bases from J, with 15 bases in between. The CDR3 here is CASGGPRVFF. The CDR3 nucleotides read TGTGCCAGCGGGGGCCCTCGGGTATTCTTC.

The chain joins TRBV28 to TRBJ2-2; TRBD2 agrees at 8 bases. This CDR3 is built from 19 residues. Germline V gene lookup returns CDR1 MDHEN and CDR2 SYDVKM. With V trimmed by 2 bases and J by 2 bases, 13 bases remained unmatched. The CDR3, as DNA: TGTGCCAGCAGTTTAAAGAGGTCTAGCGGGTTGGGAAACACCGGGGAGCTGTTTTTT. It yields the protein CASSLKRSSGLGNTGELFF.

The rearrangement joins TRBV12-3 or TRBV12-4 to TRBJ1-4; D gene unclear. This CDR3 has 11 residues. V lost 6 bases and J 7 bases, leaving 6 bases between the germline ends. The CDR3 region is CASSLGEKLFF. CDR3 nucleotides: TGTGCCAGCAGCCTCGGTGAAAAACTGTTTTTT.

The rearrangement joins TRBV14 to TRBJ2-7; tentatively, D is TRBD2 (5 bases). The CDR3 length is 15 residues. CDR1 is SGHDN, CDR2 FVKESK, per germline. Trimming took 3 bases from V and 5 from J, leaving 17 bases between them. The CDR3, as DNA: TGTGCCAGCAGCCAGGCGGGCGGGCGTCCCAACGAGCAGTACTTC. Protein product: CASSQAGGRPNEQYF.

Written as DNA, the CDR3 is TGCGCCAGCAGCTCCCTAGCGGTACCCTACGAGCAGTACTTC. Translation gives CASSSLAVPYEQYF. This chain uses TRBV5-1 with TRBJ2-7; 7 bases are a match to TRBD2. Germline loops: CDR1 SGHRS, CDR2 YFSETQ. V was clipped by 3 bases and J by 2 bases; unmatched bases: 5. The CDR3 loop spans 14 amino acids.

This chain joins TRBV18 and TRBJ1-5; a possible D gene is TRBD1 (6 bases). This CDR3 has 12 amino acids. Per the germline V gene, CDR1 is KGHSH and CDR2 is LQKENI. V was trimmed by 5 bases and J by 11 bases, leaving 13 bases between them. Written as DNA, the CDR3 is TGTGCCAGCTCATCTACAGGGATGGCCCAGCATTTT. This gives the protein CASSSTGMAQHF.

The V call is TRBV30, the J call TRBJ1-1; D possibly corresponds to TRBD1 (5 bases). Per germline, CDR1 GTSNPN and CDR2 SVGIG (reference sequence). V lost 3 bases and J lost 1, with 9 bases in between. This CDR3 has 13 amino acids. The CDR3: CAWSVTENTEAFF. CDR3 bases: TGTGCCTGGAGCGTGACAGAGAACACTGAAGCTTTCTTT.

The CDR3 DNA reads TGTGCCAGCTCACCCAAACCGGGACAGGGATCTGGAAACACCATATATTTT. Translating it yields CASSPKPGQGSGNTIYF. The chain recombines TRBV18 with TRBJ1-3, with 9 bases identical to TRBD1. The CDR3 spans 17 residues. With V trimmed by 3 bases and J by 1 base, 7 bases remained unmatched. Per germline, CDR1 KGHSH and CDR2 LQKENI.

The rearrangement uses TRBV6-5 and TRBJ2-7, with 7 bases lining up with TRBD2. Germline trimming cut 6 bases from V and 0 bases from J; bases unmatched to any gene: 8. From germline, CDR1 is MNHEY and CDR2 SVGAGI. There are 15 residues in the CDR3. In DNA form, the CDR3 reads TGTGCCAGCAGACGGAGCGGGACTGACTCCTACGAGCAGTACTTC. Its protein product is CASRRSGTDSYEQYF.